The 19 T cell receptor beta chains presented below share a single source sample, sequenced in a study of Graves' ophthalmopathy and Graves' hyperthyroidism. RNA served as the template for amplifying TCR beta CDR3 regions. Second-round multiplex PCR came after a first-round RT-PCR that employed HTBI primers. From the multiplex PCR reads, TCRdb called clonotypes with MiXCR, one entry per CDR3 protein. This table holds about 700,000 distinct CDR3 sequences, under 50% found once. The sequencing sample was made of peripheral blood. These receptors came from an adult man with Graves' ophthalmopathy.

About this clonotype: In this CDR3 the conserved last residue, phenylalanine or tryptophan, is missing, so a read error is likely. The DNA is omitted, as the CDR3 cannot be located on it reliably, and the CDR3 follows TCRdb's listing. J is TRBJ1-4 and V is TRBV7-9. The CDR3 totals 8 residues, both ends included. Looked up from germline, CDR1 is SEHNR and CDR2 is FQNEAQ (reference sequence). The CDR3 sequence: CASSLEGY.

V is TRBV20-1 and J is TRBJ2-7; D is ambiguous. V lost 4 bases to trimming and J lost 5 bases, with 15 bases between them. From germline, CDR1 is DFQATT and CDR2 SNEGSKA (reference sequence). The CDR3 has 13 residues. CDR3 residues: CSAIPVSKNEQYF. In DNA, the CDR3 is TGCAGTGCTATTCCCGTATCAAAAAACGAGCAGTACTTC.

Concerning this clonotype itself: A clone one base away is much larger, so this may be a read error. The rearrangement links TRBV5-1 to TRBJ2-5; D is ambiguous. Per germline, CDR1 SGHRS and CDR2 YFSETQ. CDR3 length: 13 residues. V was clipped by 4 bases and J by 3 bases, with 10 bases between them. CDR3 nucleotides: TGCGCCAGCAGCATGAGCAGCGAAGAGACCCAGTACTTC. Its translation: CASSMSSEETQYF.

The rearrangement uses TRBV2 and TRBJ1-2; D gene ambiguous. This CDR3 is built from 13 residues. CDR1 and CDR2 from the germline V gene are SNHLY and FYNNEI. V shed 4 bases and J shed 1 base, with 7 bases lying between them. CDR3 sequence reads: CASSGIINYGYTF. The CDR3 nucleotides read TGTGCCAGCAGTGGGATCATTAACTATGGCTACACCTTC.

This clonotype came up many times. The chain links TRBV10-3 to TRBJ2-5, with 7 bases that match TRBD2. Germline V gene lookup returns CDR1 ENHRY and CDR2 SYGVKD. V lost 3 bases, J lost 6 bases, and 10 bases stayed unmatched. CDR3 length: 15 amino acids. The CDR3 DNA reads TGTGCCATCAGTGATGAAGGCGGGAGTCGGCAGACCCAGTACTTC. Amino acid sequence: CAISDEGGSRQTQYF.

This clonotype was seen repeatedly, ten times or more. This chain uses TRBV7-8 with TRBJ2-5, with D hard to call. CDR3 length equals 15 residues. Per germline, CDR1 SGHVS and CDR2 FQNEAQ. The ends were cut back, 2 bases at V and 3 bases at J, with 13 bases in the middle. The CDR3 here is CASSLSRQTEETQYF. CDR3 bases: TGTGCCAGCAGCTTATCGCGGCAGACGGAAGAGACCCAGTACTTC.

This clonotype was seen a handful of times. The CDR3 nucleotides read TGTGCCAGCAGTCGGACAGGGGTATTTGACACTGAAGCTTTCTTT. Translating gives CASSRTGVFDTEAFF. The gene calls are TRBV9 and TRBJ1-1, with 9 bases lining up with TRBD1. The CDR3 is 15 residues long. The V gene end was trimmed by 5 bases and the J gene end by 3 bases; junction bases not matched to a gene: 8. Germline CDR1 is SGDLS and CDR2 is YYNGEE.

This clonotype appeared once. The chain carries TRBV15 and TRBJ2-6; 8 bases are a match to TRBD1. Germline CDR1 reads LNHNV; CDR2 reads YYDKDF (reference sequence). After removal of 0 bases from V and 9 bases from J, the junction contained 7 bases not matched to a gene. This CDR3 has 16 residues. CDR3 amino acids: CATSRDHRTGFNVLTF. The DNA for the CDR3 is TGTGCCACCAGCAGAGATCACCGGACAGGGTTCAACGTCCTGACTTTC. The entire variable domain, with the rest obtained from reference TRBV15 and TRBJ2-6, is as follows: DAMVIQNPRYQVTQFGKPVTLSCSQTLNHNVMYWYQQKSSQAPKLLFHYYDKDFNNEADTPDNFQSRRPNTSFCFLDIRSPGLGDTAMYLCATSRDHRTGFNVLTFGAGSRLTVL.

The sample holds a few counts of this clonotype. The gene calls are TRBV7-9 and TRBJ2-7; D is possibly TRBD1 (6 bases). CDR1 is SEHNR, CDR2 FQNEAQ, per germline (reference sequence). V lost 1 base and J 3 bases, leaving 10 bases between the germline ends. The CDR3 runs 14 residues. CDR3 sequence reads: CASSLGTEYYEQYF. CDR3 nucleotides: TGTGCCAGCAGCTTAGGGACAGAGTACTACGAGCAGTACTTC.

This clonotype was counted at least ten times. An end of the junction does not agree with germline; a read error may underlie this. V is TRBV29-1 and J is TRBJ1-2; 12 nucleotides line up with TRBD1. CDR3 length: 13 amino acids. Looked up from germline, CDR1 is SQVTM and CDR2 is ANQGSEA. In nucleotides, the CDR3 is TGCAGCGTAGAAGGGACAGGGGGCTCTGGCTACACCTTC. Amino acids: CSVEGTGGSGYTF.

The V gene is TRBV25-1, the J gene TRBJ2-5; D may correspond to TRBD1 or TRBD2 (5 bases each). Germline CDR1 reads MGHDK; CDR2 reads SYGVNS. The CDR3 loop spans 16 amino acids. Between the trimmed V and J ends, which lost 7 bases and 2 bases, there was a span of 20 bases. The CDR3 coding sequence is TGTGCCAGCATTAGACCTGGGGGAACTAGTCAAGAGACCCAGTACTTC. This codes for CASIRPGGTSQETQYF. Drawing the rest from reference TRBV25-1 and TRBJ2-5, the complete variable domain is EADIYQTPRYLVIGTGKKITLECSQTMGHDKMYWYQQDPGMELHLIHYSYGVNSTEKGDLSSESTVSRIRTEHFPLTLESARPSHTSQYLCASIRPGGTSQETQYFGPGTRLLVL.

The sample holds one count of this clonotype. The CDR3 sequence is CASSSENSGNTIYF. CDR3 in DNA: TGTGCCAGCAGTTCGGAAAACTCTGGAAACACCATATATTTT. The chain uses TRBV27 and TRBJ1-3; D is unclear. The V end was cut by 4 bases, the J end by 0 bases, with 7 bases between. The CDR3 has 14 residues. The V gene's germline CDR1 is MNHEY and CDR2 SMNVEV (reference sequence).

The chain links TRBV12-3 or TRBV12-4 to TRBJ2-5, with TRBD1 matching over 9 bases. J was trimmed by 9 bases and V by 3 bases; bases with no gene match: 8. This CDR3 has 14 residues. The CDR3 region is CASSFGTGNQPQYF. In DNA form, the CDR3 reads TGTGCCAGCAGTTTCGGGACAGGGAATCAGCCCCAGTACTTC.

Remarks on this clonotype: One base away lies a much larger clone, so this may be a sequencing read error. The chain combines TRBV7-2 with TRBJ1-1; D might be TRBD1 (6 bases). Per germline, CDR1 SGHTA and CDR2 FQGNSA. Trimming shortened V by 5 bases and J by 6 bases, and 22 bases separated the two germline ends. This CDR3 is 16 amino acids long. This CDR3 reads CASSPPAGGAQAEAFF. DNA for the CDR3: TGTGCCAGCAGCCCCCCCGCGGGGGGGGCGCAGGCTGAAGCTTTCTTT.

Only a few counts were recorded for this clonotype. This sequence joins TRBV19 and TRBJ2-7, with TRBD1 identical over 10 bases. This CDR3 is built from 14 residues. Germline-derived CDR1 and CDR2 are LNHDA and SQIVND (reference sequence). V lost 5 bases to trimming and J lost 5 bases; unmatched junction nucleotides: 6. The DNA for the CDR3 is TGTGCCAGTAGTCCCCGGGACAGGGGCCACGAGCAGTACTTC. It specifies CASSPRDRGHEQYF.

This clonotype was counted at least ten times. The rearrangement links TRBV6-5 to TRBJ1-5; possibly TRBD1 for D (5 bases). CDR3 length: 15 amino acids. Germline V gene lookup returns CDR1 MNHEY and CDR2 SVGAGI. V was clipped by 5 bases and J by 0 bases, with 11 bases between them. For the CDR3, the DNA is TGTGCCAGCAGTCCCTCAGGGAATAGCAATCAGCCCCAGCATTTT. It translates to CASSPSGNSNQPQHF.

In its sample, this clonotype was seen many times. The chain combines TRBV29-1 with TRBJ2-7, with a possible D match to TRBD1 (5 bases). Germline V lookup: CDR1 SQVTM, CDR2 ANQGSEA. V was trimmed by 6 bases and J by 7 bases, leaving 22 bases between them. This CDR3 spans 14 amino acids. The CDR3 reads CSVAPGFPIREQYF. Here the CDR3 DNA reads TGCAGCGTAGCTCCAGGGTTCCCTATACGAGAGCAGTACTTC.

The J gene is TRBJ2-5, the V gene TRBV27; 8 bases fit TRBD1. Germline CDR1 is MNHEY and CDR2 is SMNVEV (reference sequence). V shed 7 bases, J shed 5 bases, and the junction held 15 bases outside the gene matches. The CDR3 has 16 amino acids. DNA of the CDR3: TGTGCCAGCACTCTGCAGGGGGCTGGGTTCGAGGAGACCCAGTACTTC. Its protein is CASTLQGAGFEETQYF.

As to this clonotype: Given a much more abundant clone one base away, this may be a read error. The chain is built from TRBV20-1 and TRBJ2-5; TRBD1 or TRBD2 may be the D gene (5 bases each). This CDR3 comprises 15 residues. CDR1 DFQATT and CDR2 SNEGSKA come from the germline V gene (reference sequence). CDR3 loop: CSAREVGDAEEAQYF. CDR3 DNA sequence: TGCAGTGCTAGAGAAGTGGGGGACGCGGAAGAGGCCCAGTACTTC.